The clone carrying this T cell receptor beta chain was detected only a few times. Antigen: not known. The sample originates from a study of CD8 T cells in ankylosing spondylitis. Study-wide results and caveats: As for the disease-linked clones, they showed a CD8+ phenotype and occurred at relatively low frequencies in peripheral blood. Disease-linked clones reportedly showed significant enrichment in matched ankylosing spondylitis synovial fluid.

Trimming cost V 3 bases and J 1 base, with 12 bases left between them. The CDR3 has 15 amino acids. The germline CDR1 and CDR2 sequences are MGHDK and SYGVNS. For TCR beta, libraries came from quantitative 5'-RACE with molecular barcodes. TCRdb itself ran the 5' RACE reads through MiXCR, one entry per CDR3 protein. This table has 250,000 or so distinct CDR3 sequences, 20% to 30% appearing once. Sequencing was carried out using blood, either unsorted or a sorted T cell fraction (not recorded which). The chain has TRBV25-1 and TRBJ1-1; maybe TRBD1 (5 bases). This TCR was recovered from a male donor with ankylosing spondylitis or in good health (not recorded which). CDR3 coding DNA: TGTGCCAGCAGTGACCTCACAGGTGAGAACACTGAAGCTTTCTTT. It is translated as CASSDLTGENTEAFF. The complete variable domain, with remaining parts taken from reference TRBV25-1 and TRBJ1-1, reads EADIYQTPRYLVIGTGKKITLECSQTMGHDKMYWYQQDPGMELHLIHYSYGVNSTEKGDLSSESTVSRIRTEHFPLTLESARPSHTSQYLCASSDLTGENTEAFFGQGTRLTVV.